Following are 2 T cell receptor beta chains from one sample sequenced in a study of CD8+CD57+ T cells in acquired aplastic anemia. Profiling of TCR beta VDJ combinations and CDR3 sequences used genomic DNA as template. Each CDR3 protein gets one entry after TCRdb re-called the reads with MiXCR. The sample records more than 250,000 distinct CDR3 sequences, roughly 50% being singletons. Sequencing was done on a sample of sorted CD4+, CD8+, or CD8+CD57+ T cells (not recorded which) from PBMCs. The origin of the receptors is a human donor with severe aplastic anemia or a healthy control (not recorded which).

V usage is TRBV20-1 and J usage is TRBJ2-5; D not resolved. The CDR3 runs 11 residues. The germline gives CDR1 DFQATT, CDR2 SNEGSKA (reference sequence). V shed 2 bases and J shed 2 bases, with 3 bases lying between them. This CDR3 is CSARKQETQYF. The CDR3 DNA reads as TGCAGTGCTAGAAAACAAGAGACCCAGTACTTC.

The CDR3 sequence: CASSLASGPDYGYTF. In DNA form, the CDR3 reads TGTGCCAGCAGCTTAGCCTCTGGGCCGGACTATGGCTACACCTTC. This rearrangement joins TRBV7-9 to TRBJ1-2; D gene ambiguous. V lost 0 bases and J 3 bases, leaving 11 bases between the germline ends. The CDR3 spans 15 residues. Per germline, CDR1 SEHNR and CDR2 FQNEAQ (reference sequence).